These 14 T cell receptor beta chains originate from one sample sequenced in a study of neurological immune-mediated disorders. TCRdb analysed the 5' RACE reads with MiXCR anew, one entry per CDR3 protein. The sample has roughly 32,000 distinct CDR3 sequences; roughly 15% are singletons. Material: PBMCs. The origin of the receptors is a man between 70 and 80 years old in good health.

This clonotype was counted ten times or more. Written as DNA, the CDR3 is TGCGCCAGCCGGGACTCTCTGAACACCGGGGAGCTGTTTTTT. As protein: CASRDSLNTGELFF. The chain employs TRBV5-1 and TRBJ2-2; perhaps TRBD2 as D (6 bases). Germline lookup yields CDR1 SGHRS and CDR2 YFSETQ. The CDR3 loop spans 14 amino acids. V lost 7 bases to trimming and J lost 1 base, with 11 bases between them. Drawing the rest from reference TRBV5-1 and TRBJ2-2, the complete variable domain is KAGVTQTPRYLIKTRGQQVTLSCSPISGHRSVSWYQQTPGQGLQFLFEYFSETQRNKGNFPGRFSGRQFSNSRSEMNVSTLELGDSALYLCASRDSLNTGELFFGEGSRLTVL.

This clonotype has a count of ten or more. V is TRBV5-1 and J is TRBJ2-7; no firm D call. Trimming cost V 4 bases and J 2 bases, with 10 bases left between them. In germline, CDR1 is SGHRS, CDR2 YFSETQ. The CDR3 is 13 residues long. This CDR3 reads CASSPRVPYEQYF. The CDR3, as DNA: TGCGCCAGCAGCCCGCGAGTTCCCTACGAGCAGTACTTC. Variable domain in full (rest from reference TRBV5-1 and TRBJ2-7): KAGVTQTPRYLIKTRGQQVTLSCSPISGHRSVSWYQQTPGQGLQFLFEYFSETQRNKGNFPGRFSGRQFSNSRSEMNVSTLELGDSALYLCASSPRVPYEQYFGPGTRLTVT.

This clonotype appeared many times. The chain combines TRBV7-2 with TRBJ2-1; TRBD2 matches at 12 bases. With V trimmed by 5 bases and J by 10 bases, 15 bases remained unmatched. Germline lookup yields CDR1 SGHTA and CDR2 FQGNSA. The CDR3 is made up of 17 amino acids. The CDR3 reads CASSPTGWAGTSGEQFF. CDR3 nucleotides: TGTGCCAGCAGCCCTACCGGGTGGGCCGGGACTAGCGGGGAGCAGTTCTTC.

This clonotype was counted ten times or more. The chain uses TRBV7-2 and TRBJ1-6; possibly TRBD1 for D (6 bases). Trimming left V 8 bases short and J 6 bases short, with 11 bases between. Germline CDR1 is SGHTA and CDR2 is FQGNSA. The CDR3 loop spans 13 amino acids. The CDR3 nucleotides read TGTGCCAGCCAACAGGGACTTAATTCACCCCTCCACTTT. It translates to CASQQGLNSPLHF.

This clonotype was counted many times. The rearrangement uses TRBV6-4 and TRBJ1-2, with D possibly being TRBD1 (5 bases). Trimming cost V 2 bases and J 4 bases, with 14 bases left between them. CDR3 length equals 15 residues. Germline V lookup: CDR1 MRHNA, CDR2 SNTAGT. The CDR3 sequence is CASSDTPQALYGYTF. Here the CDR3 DNA reads TGTGCCAGCAGTGACACCCCACAGGCCCTCTATGGCTACACCTTC.

This clonotype was picked up many times. V and J are TRBV12-3 or TRBV12-4 and TRBJ1-5; D ambiguous. The CDR3 length is 12 residues. V gave up 3 bases and J gave up 6 bases, with 6 bases separating them. This CDR3 is CASSFTPQPQHF. The CDR3 region has the DNA TGTGCCAGCAGTTTTACCCCTCAGCCCCAGCATTTT.

This clonotype showed up many times. The rearrangement joins TRBV27 to TRBJ2-5, with D unclear. The V end lost 5 bases, the J end lost 0 bases, and 10 bases lay between the germline ends. The CDR3 has 14 residues. Germline V gene data show CDR1 as MNHEY and CDR2 as SMNVEV (reference sequence). The CDR3 here is CASSRWAYQETQYF. The CDR3, as DNA: TGTGCCAGCAGTAGGTGGGCCTACCAAGAGACCCAGTACTTC.

In regard to this clonotype: One base away lies a much larger clone, so this may be a sequencing read error. The J gene is TRBJ1-2, the V gene TRBV24-1; TRBD1 is a possible D gene (6 bases). The germline gives CDR1 KGHDR, CDR2 SFDVKD. The V end was cut by 6 bases, the J end by 9 bases, with 10 bases between. The length of the CDR3 is 11 residues. The DNA of the CDR3 is TGTGCCACCAGTTCCCGGGACAGCTACACCTTC. Amino acid sequence: CATSSRDSYTF.

A remark on this clonotype: A junction end diverges from the germline sequence, so it may reflect a read error. The chain employs TRBV15 and TRBJ2-4; D is unclear. The germline V gene encodes CDR1 LNHNV and CDR2 YYDKDF (reference sequence). This CDR3 has 15 amino acids. DNA of the CDR3: TGTGCTACCAACAGATTCACCAGGGCCAAAAACATTCAGTACTTC. This sequence encodes CATNRFTRAKNIQYF.

This clonotype was observed at least ten times. V and J are TRBV20-1 and TRBJ1-5; weak D call: TRBD1 (6 bases). Germline loops: CDR1 DFQATT, CDR2 SNEGSKA (reference sequence). The CDR3 is made up of 15 amino acids. Between the trimmed V and J ends, which lost 1 base and 7 bases, there was a span of 17 bases. The DNA of the CDR3 is TGCAGTGCTAGAGGTGGTACCGGTCAGGGGCAGCCCCAGCATTTT. Protein: CSARGGTGQGQPQHF.

This clonotype was recorded many times. The chain uses TRBV24-1 and TRBJ2-2; a possible D gene is TRBD2 (5 bases). Germline CDR1 reads KGHDR; CDR2 reads SFDVKD. The CDR3 is 15 amino acids. The V gene lost 2 bases and the J gene lost 3 bases, with 9 bases spanning the gap. The CDR3 is CATSDSRVDTGELFF. The CDR3 bases are TGTGCCACCAGTGATTCGAGGGTAGACACCGGGGAGCTGTTTTTT.

For this clonotype: Its ends do not fully match the called genes, so a read error is possible. The V and J genes are TRBV7-3 and TRBJ2-6; D remains unclear. The CDR3 extends over 16 amino acids. CDR1 is SGHTA and CDR2 is FQGTGA in the germline V gene. The CDR3 nucleotides read TGTGCCAGCATCTTAACATGGGGTGCAGGGGCCAACGTCCTGACTTTC. Its protein product is CASILTWGAGANVLTF.

This clonotype was observed at least ten times. The rearrangement joins TRBV20-1 to TRBJ2-2, with D tentatively TRBD1 (5 bases). Germline CDR1 and CDR2: DFQATT and SNEGSKA (reference sequence). Deletions cut 2 bases from V and 3 bases from J, with 10 bases between. CDR3 size: 14 residues. The CDR3 is CSARPDRDTGELFF. As DNA, the CDR3 is TGCAGTGCTAGACCCGACAGAGACACCGGGGAGCTGTTTTTT.

This clonotype came up many times. CDR3 coding DNA: TGTGCCAGCAGCTTACCTGGACAGAGATACACCGGGGAGCTGTTTTTT. Protein sequence: CASSLPGQRYTGELFF. The genes are TRBV7-9 and TRBJ2-2; a weak D match, TRBD1 (6 bases). The CDR3 extends over 16 amino acids. V lost 2 bases, J lost 3 bases, and 13 bases lay in between. From germline, CDR1 is SEHNR and CDR2 FQNEAQ (reference sequence).